This T cell receptor beta chain was captured by sequencing in a study of cytomegalovirus exposure and HLA in healthy donors. The J segment lost 4 bases and the V segment lost 6 bases, leaving 9 bases of the junction unmatched. Germline V gives CDR1 SGHTA, CDR2 FQGNSA. CDR3 length: 16 residues. In the PCR, 60 Vbeta and 13 Jbeta primers were used. Assay: immunoSEQ multiplex PCR; the TCRdb copy retains only in-frame clones and omits some. Of around 110,000 clones detected, 70% to 80% appear once; the ten largest clones hold 4% to 5.5%. This clone was observed a few times. The sequence derives from a man aged 30 to 39 in good health and CMV-seropositive. J is TRBJ2-5 and V is TRBV7-2; 12 bases align to TRBD2. Sequences were obtained from PBMCs. The CDR3 DNA reads as TGTGCCAGCAGAGGGGGACTAGCGGGTAGTGGAGAGACCCAGTACTTC. It encodes CASRGGLAGSGETQYF. Full variable domain (missing parts from reference TRBV7-2 and TRBJ2-5): GAGVSQSPSNKVTEKGKDVELRCDPISGHTALYWYRQSLGQGLEFLIYFQGNSAPDKSGLPSDRFSAERTGGSVSTLTIQRTQQEDSAVYLCASRGGLAGSGETQYFGPGTRLLVL.